Given below is one T cell receptor (beta chain) in context. Its antigen is unidentified. Treatment defined: 19 received Ad26.COV2.S at low or high dose, single or two shots; about 5 received placebo; per-sample allocation not given. Day 63 after the first injection of vaccine or placebo was the sampling time. These data are taken from a study of Ad26.COV2.S vaccination and SARS-CoV-2 variants. Looking at the study overall: Sample donor was a member of the COV1001 Ad26.COV2.S trial arm.

Assay used: immunoSEQ multiplex PCR; TCRdb lists only in-frame clones, some missing. The sample shows 350,000 to 500,000 clones, 90% of them seen only once. Trimming shortened V by 7 bases and J by 0 bases, and 4 bases separated the two germline ends. Germline CDR1 is SEHNR and CDR2 is FQNEAQ (reference sequence). The CDR3 length is 11 residues. The study's findings and limits: Substantial breadth in spike-specific CD8+ and CD4+ T cell responses was reportedly seen after vaccination. It is possible that the TCR breadth and depth analyses underestimated the total T cell responses.

The origin of this receptor is a person between 18 and 60 years old who received the Ad26.COV2.S COVID-19 vaccine or a placebo. The input for sequencing was peripheral blood, taken in a trial of Ad26.COV2.S vaccine versus placebo. V usage is TRBV7-9 and J usage is TRBJ2-7; D is ambiguous. CDR3 coding DNA: TGTGCCAGCACTAGCTCCTACGAGCAGTACTTC. Protein sequence: CASTSSYEQYF.